This T cell receptor (beta chain) is from a study of blood T cell repertoires in COVID-19. Study details: The analysed material was cDNA or gDNA that came from T cells, B-cell-depleted T cells, or PBMCs.

CDR3 length: 16 amino acids. Per germline, CDR1 SGDLS and CDR2 YYNGEE. V lost 4 bases and J lost 2, with 18 bases in between. Those who participated ranged in age from about 18 to 89 years and resided in 20 to 30 US areas. Either two negative PCRs, clearance, or symptom resolution qualified Cohort 3 donors as recovered. Original handling: Estimation of nucleated cell counts was performed using reference gene primer amplification. Assay: immunoSEQ multiplex PCR; the TCRdb copy retains only in-frame clones and omits some. Clonal size and the V and J genes are those of that table, whereas D and trimming came from the DNA. The sample has 390,000 or so clones; over 75% are singletons.

The TCR sequence derives from a man aged 18 to 29 who had recovered from COVID-19. The sequenced sample was PBMCs or T cells enriched from blood (not recorded which). This chain uses TRBV9 with TRBJ1-1; D perhaps matches TRBD1 (6 bases). The CDR3 coding sequence is TGTGCCAGCAGCAACCGGGACACTAACCGAAACACTGAAGCTTTCTTT. This sequence encodes CASSNRDTNRNTEAFF.